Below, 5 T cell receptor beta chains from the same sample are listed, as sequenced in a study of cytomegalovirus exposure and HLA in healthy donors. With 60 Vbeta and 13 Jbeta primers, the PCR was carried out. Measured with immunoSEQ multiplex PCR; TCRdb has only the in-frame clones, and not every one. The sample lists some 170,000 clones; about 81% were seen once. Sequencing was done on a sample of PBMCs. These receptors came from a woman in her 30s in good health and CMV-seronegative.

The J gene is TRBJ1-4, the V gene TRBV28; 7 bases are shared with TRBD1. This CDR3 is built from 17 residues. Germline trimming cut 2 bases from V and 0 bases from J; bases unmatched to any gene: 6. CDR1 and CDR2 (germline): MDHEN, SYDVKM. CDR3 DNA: TGTGCCAGCAGTTTAGTAGAGACAGGGACAACTAATGAAAAACTGTTTTTT. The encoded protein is CASSLVETGTTNEKLFF.

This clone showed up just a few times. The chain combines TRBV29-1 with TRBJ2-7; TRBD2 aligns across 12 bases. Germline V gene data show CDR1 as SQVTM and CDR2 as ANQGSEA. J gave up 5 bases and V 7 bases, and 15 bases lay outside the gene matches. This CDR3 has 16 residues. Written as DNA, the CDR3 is TGCAGCGCCAGAGACGAGACTAGCGGGAGAACCCACGAGCAGTACTTC. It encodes CSARDETSGRTHEQYF.

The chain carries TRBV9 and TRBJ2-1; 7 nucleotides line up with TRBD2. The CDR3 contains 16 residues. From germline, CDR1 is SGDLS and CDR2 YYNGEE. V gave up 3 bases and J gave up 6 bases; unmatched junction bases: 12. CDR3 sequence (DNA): TGTGCCAGCAGCGCGGACCGGGACTACCTCTCCAATGAGCAGTTCTTC. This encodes CASSADRDYLSNEQFF.

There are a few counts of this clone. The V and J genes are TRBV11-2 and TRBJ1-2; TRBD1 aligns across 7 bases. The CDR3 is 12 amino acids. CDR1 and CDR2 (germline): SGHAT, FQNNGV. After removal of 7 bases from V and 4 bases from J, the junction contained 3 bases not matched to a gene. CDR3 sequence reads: CASNGQAYGYTF. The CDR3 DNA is TGTGCCAGCAACGGACAGGCCTATGGCTACACCTTC.

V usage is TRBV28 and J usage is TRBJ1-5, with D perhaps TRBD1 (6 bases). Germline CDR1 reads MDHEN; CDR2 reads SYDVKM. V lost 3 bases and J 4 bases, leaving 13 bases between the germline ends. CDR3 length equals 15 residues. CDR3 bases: TGTGCCAGCAGTTTCGAAAACAGGGCGAATCAGCCCCAGCATTTT. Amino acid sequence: CASSFENRANQPQHF.